Listed here are 5 T cell receptor beta chains from one sample, sequenced in a study of T cells in Graves' hyperthyroidism and ophthalmopathy. RNA transcripts were the template for amplifying TCR beta CDR3 regions. Carried out on the TCR CDR3, a first-round RT-PCR used the HTBI primer set. TCRdb independently ran MiXCR on the multiplex PCR reads; one entry per CDR3 protein. The sample lists under 300,000 distinct CDR3 sequences, around 13% occurring once. Specimen: blood. The receptor source for this set is a woman between 40 and 55 years old with Graves' hyperthyroidism.

This clonotype occurred a few times. The chain couples TRBV9 to TRBJ1-6; 7 nucleotides agree with TRBD1. Germline CDR1 and CDR2: SGDLS and YYNGEE. V lost 0 bases, J lost 10 bases, and 4 bases stayed unmatched. This CDR3 region has 14 residues. The CDR3 DNA reads as TGTGCCAGCAGCGTAGCACAGGGGCACTCACCCCTCCACTTT. Amino acid sequence: CASSVAQGHSPLHF.

In its sample, this clonotype was seen many times. The V call is TRBV3-1, the J call TRBJ1-6, with a tentative D call TRBD1 (6 bases). The germline CDR1 and CDR2 sequences are LGHDT and YNNKEL (reference sequence). Deletions cut 5 bases from V and 3 bases from J, with 8 bases between. The CDR3 sequence is 14 residues long. CDR3 coding DNA: TGTGCCAGCAGCAAACAGGGCTATAATTCACCCCTCCACTTT. Protein: CASSKQGYNSPLHF.

This rearrangement joins TRBV9 to TRBJ1-5, with D uncertain. Trimming cost V 2 bases and J 9 bases, with 15 bases left between them. The CDR3 extends over 14 amino acids. Germline V gene sequence: CDR1 SGDLS, CDR2 YYNGEE. The CDR3: CASSVCQVYWPQHF. The CDR3 region has the DNA TGTGCCAGCAGCGTTTGCCAGGTTTATTGGCCCCAGCATTTT. The full variable domain, with the rest looked up from reference TRBV9 and TRBJ1-5, is DSGVTQTPKHLITATGQRVTLRCSPRSGDLSVYWYQQSLDQGLQFLIQYYNGEERAKGNILERFSAQQFPDLHSELNLSSLELGDSALYFCASSVCQVYWPQHFGDGTRLSIL.

There are many counts of this clonotype. The genes are TRBV6-1 and TRBJ2-5; 8 nucleotides align to TRBD1. This CDR3 region has 16 residues. Germline CDR1 MNHNS, CDR2 SASEGT. J lost 5 bases, V lost 2 bases, and 10 bases had no gene match. For the CDR3, the DNA is TGTGCCAGCAGTGAATTGGGCCAGGGGGCCGGGGAGACCCAGTACTTC. Protein sequence: CASSELGQGAGETQYF.

This clonotype occurred many times. For the CDR3, the DNA is TGTGCCAGCAGCGGATTAAGGGGGTCTACGCAGTATTTT. This codes for CASSGLRGSTQYF. V usage is TRBV11-2 and J usage is TRBJ2-3, with a possible D match to TRBD1 (6 bases). The germline V gene encodes CDR1 SGHAT and CDR2 FQNNGV. This CDR3 has 13 residues. The ends were cut back, 5 bases at V and 8 bases at J, with 14 bases in the middle.